One sample yielded the 3 T cell receptor beta chains listed below, sequenced in a study of beta chain features in type 1 diabetes. The study reverse transcribed the entire isolated RNA, so it sequenced expressed TCRB transcripts. Clones were read by immunoSEQ multiplex PCR, and TCRdb kept only the in-frame ones, dropping some. The repertoire includes 300,000 to 450,000 clones, approximately 12% of them detected once, and more than 0.015% sits in the top ten. The sample was naive CD4+ T cells from blood. All receptors derive from a man aged 18 to 30 in good health.

V and J are TRBV18 and TRBJ2-3; 9 positions match TRBD2. Germline V gene lookup returns CDR1 KGHSH and CDR2 LQKENI. Trimming cost V 6 bases and J 5 bases; bases outside gene matches: 12. CDR3 size: 16 residues. This chain's CDR3 is CASSRSSGGPLDTQYF. As DNA, the CDR3 is TGTGCCAGCTCCCGATCCAGCGGGGGGCCGTTAGATACGCAGTATTTT.

The chain carries TRBV7-8 and TRBJ2-5; D may be TRBD2 (7 bases). The V end was cut by 8 bases, the J end by 2 bases, with 15 bases between. This CDR3 spans 14 amino acids. Germline V gene data show CDR1 as SGHVS and CDR2 as FQNEAQ. Written as DNA, the CDR3 is TGTGCCAGCTCAAGGGGGGGGAAGCAAGAGACCCAGTACTTC. This sequence encodes CASSRGGKQETQYF.

This chain uses TRBV15 with TRBJ2-2; TRBD1 matches 7 bases. CDR1 is LNHNV, CDR2 YYDKDF, per germline (reference sequence). V lost 1 base to trimming and J lost 4 bases; unmatched junction nucleotides: 6. The CDR3 spans 16 residues. CDR3 in amino acids: CATSRGRGRTTGELFF. CDR3 DNA sequence: TGTGCCACCAGCAGAGGTAGGGGGCGGACCACCGGGGAGCTGTTTTTT.